This paragraph covers one T cell receptor beta chain sequence. Two oligonucleotides, mixed equimolar, formed the beta constant-region primer covering TRBC1 and TRBC2. TCRdb passed the UMI-ligation and nested PCR reads through MiXCR, listing each CDR3 protein once. Among tens of thousands of distinct CDR3 sequences, approximately 14% were seen once, and the ten largest hold over 0.75%. This entry is derived from a study of naive and memory T cell subsets. This TCR came from a human donor in good health. Source material: central memory CD4+ T cells from blood.

The DNA for the CDR3 is TGTGCCAGCAGTTTATCGGTTGAAAAACTGTTTTTT. As protein: CASSLSVEKLFF. The V call is TRBV12-3 or TRBV12-4, the J call TRBJ1-4; D is unclear. Trimming removed 2 bases from V and 7 bases from J, with 5 bases in between. This CDR3 is 12 amino acids long.